This TCR beta chain originates from a study of cytomegalovirus exposure and HLA in healthy donors. This clone was detected only a few times. What it binds is unknown. Germline V gives CDR1 GTSNPN, CDR2 SVGIG (reference sequence). V gave up 1 base and J gave up 1 base; unmatched junction bases: 4. The CDR3 is 15 residues long. The PCR had 60 Vbeta and 13 Jbeta primers. The table came from immunoSEQ multiplex PCR; TCRdb's copy has only in-frame clones and leaves some out. Among about 67,000 clones, 55% to 80% were seen once, and the ten largest hold approximately 2.1%. Study outcomes and limitations: In a later analysis, 15,000 to 20,000 TCR beta sequences were associated with HLA alleles at 0.05 false discovery rate.

Healthy bone marrow donors made up the donor group. Donors showed nominal health when sampled, although they likely had unrecorded immune exposures. The source is a woman in her twenties or thirties in good health and CMV-seronegative. V and J are TRBV30 and TRBJ1-3; 7 bases are shared with TRBD1. The sample comprised PBMCs. The CDR3 sequence is CAWSDHRGSGNTIYF. The CDR3 DNA follows: TGTGCCTGGAGTGACCACAGGGGATCTGGAAACACCATATATTTT.